The text below deals with one T cell receptor (beta chain). The antigen remains undetermined. V was trimmed by 5 bases and J by 3 bases, leaving 23 bases between them. Looked up from germline, CDR1 is SGHAT and CDR2 is FQNNGV. The CDR3 runs 18 residues. These data belong to a study of T cell responses to AZD1222 COVID-19 vaccine. Profiled with immunoSEQ multiplex PCR; TCRdb holds only in-frame clones, not every one. Counted here are fewer than 120,000 clones, 80% to 95% occurring once; the ten biggest clones make up over 2%. Whole-study results and caveats: Spike-specific TCR repertoires showed rising breadth and depth after two AZD1222 doses.

The sample was peripheral blood, taken 28 days after the second AZD1222 dose. The rearrangement links TRBV11-2 to TRBJ1-3, with D possibly TRBD1 on 5 matching bases. This clonotype was sampled from an adult who received the AZD1222 COVID-19 vaccine. In DNA, the CDR3 is TGTGCCAGCAGCCCGAGCGGAGGGCAGGGATCTTTTGGAAACACCATATATTTT. Protein product: CASSPSGGQGSFGNTIYF.